This T cell receptor (beta chain) is drawn from a study of T cell changes during pregnancy in multiple sclerosis. The CDR3 length is 15 residues. Trimming shortened V by 2 bases and J by 2 bases, and 13 bases separated the two germline ends. The germline V gene has CDR1 MNHEY and CDR2 SVGAGI. The protocol was immunoSEQ multiplex PCR, while the TCRdb copy is restricted to in-frame clones and leaves out a portion. Seen here are roughly 48,000 clones, around 92% observed once, and the top ten hold 0.25%. Specimen: CD4+ T cells from peripheral blood mononuclear cells, collected in the third trimester of pregnancy. The chain links TRBV6-5 to TRBJ2-7; D unresolved. This TCR came from a female donor with multiple sclerosis, enrolled in a pregnancy study. The CDR3 loop is CASSYVGSPTYEQYF. CDR3 DNA sequence: TGTGCCAGCAGTTACGTGGGCAGTCCAACCTACGAGCAGTACTTC.